This TCR beta chain was recovered during a study of somatic mutations in cytotoxic T cells in rheumatoid arthritis. The overall study: Including V beta1+ cells that were sequenced for TCRB, some T-cell populations stained with V beta antibodies were flow-sorted at nearly 100% purity. General study findings and limits: Of the expanded CD8+ clones, the antigen targets were not known.

Assay used: immunoSEQ multiplex PCR; TCRdb lists only in-frame clones, some missing. The table records about 20,000 clones, approximately 69% of them present only once. The CDR3 is 14 residues long. V trimming: 6 bases; J trimming: 0 bases; junction bases outside the gene matches: 4. Germline-derived CDR1 and CDR2 are LNHNV and YYDKDF (reference sequence). A word on this clone: Its antigen is currently unknown.

The source material was CD8+ T cells sorted from blood. This clonotype was sampled from a man in his sixties in good health. The rearrangement uses TRBV15 and TRBJ1-2; TRBD1 aligns across 7 bases. This CDR3 is CATSEDRSNYGYTF. In DNA, the CDR3 is TGTGCCACCAGTGAGGACAGGTCTAACTATGGCTACACCTTC.